This T cell receptor beta chain comes out of a study of blood T cell repertoires in COVID-19. Study information: Samples representing acute and convalescent COVID-19 were sourced from the United States, Italy and Spain. Sample material is recorded as cDNA or gDNA derived from T cells, B-cell-depleted T cells, or PBMCs.

CDR3 length: 14 residues. Germline loops: CDR1 GTSNPN, CDR2 SVGIG (reference sequence). V lost 3 bases to trimming and J lost 4 bases; unmatched junction nucleotides: 8. Original data processing: Amplification of reference gene primers was used by the study to estimate nucleated cell counts. Clones were sequenced by immunoSEQ multiplex PCR, and TCRdb holds only the in-frame ones, with some missing. The V and J calls and the clone size are those of that table, but D and trimming were determined from the DNA. The profile shows 200,000 to 300,000 clones, 75% to 90% of them singletons. The sample taken for sequencing was peripheral blood. The V call is TRBV30, the J call TRBJ1-2, with 7 bases identical to TRBD1. This TCR came from a woman in her sixties or seventies with active or convalescent COVID-19. For the CDR3, the DNA is TGTGCCTGGAGGGCGAGAGGGGGCTCCTATGGCTACACCTTC. Its translation is CAWRARGGSYGYTF.